The 32 T cell receptor beta chains listed next were all sequenced from one sample in a study of T-cell reconstitution after alpha-beta-depleted transplantation in children. The authors prepared the TCRbeta library with unique molecular identifiers. Each CDR3 protein gets one entry after TCRdb re-called the PCR reads with MiXCR. This table holds around 190,000 distinct CDR3 sequences, 6.6% found once. The sample was PBMCs, taken before TCRalphabeta/CD19-depleted stem cell transplant. The receptors originated from a boy between 2 and 10 years old with acute lymphoblastic leukemia, due to receive a stem cell transplant.

The chain links TRBV28 to TRBJ1-1; D is perhaps TRBD1 (6 bases). This CDR3 is 17 amino acids long. Germline assignment: CDR1 MDHEN and CDR2 SYDVKM. Trimming removed 4 bases from V and 0 bases from J, with 18 bases in between. The CDR3 DNA reads as TGTGCCAGCAGTTGGGGACAACCACCCGACATGAACACTGAAGCTTTCTTT. Residues: CASSWGQPPDMNTEAFF.

This clonotype was seen more than once but under ten times. The chain combines TRBV10-3 with TRBJ1-1; 9 bases line up with TRBD1. V dropped 5 bases and J dropped 3; count of bases not matched to a gene: 7. There are 15 residues in the CDR3. Germline values: CDR1 ENHRY, CDR2 SYGVKD. The CDR3: CAISTEGQGYTEAFF. The CDR3 bases are TGTGCCATCAGTACCGAGGGACAGGGTTACACTGAAGCTTTCTTT.

This clonotype appeared many times. The chain combines TRBV20-1 with TRBJ2-5, with 7 bases identical to TRBD1. The CDR3 runs 13 residues. The ends lost 0 bases at V and 5 bases at J; junction bases unmatched: 3. Germline V gene data show CDR1 as DFQATT and CDR2 as SNEGSKA (reference sequence). CDR3 amino acids: CSARETGKETQYF. DNA of the CDR3: TGCAGTGCTAGAGAGACAGGGAAGGAGACCCAGTACTTC.

This clonotype was seen at least ten times. The chain couples TRBV24-1 to TRBJ2-5; tentatively, D is TRBD1 (5 bases). The CDR3 length is 16 residues. Trimming stripped 3 bases from V and 0 bases from J, with 13 bases between. Germline V gene data show CDR1 as KGHDR and CDR2 as SFDVKD. The CDR3 DNA follows: TGTGCCACCAGTGATCCAAGGCCGGACAACCAAGAGACCCAGTACTTC. As protein: CATSDPRPDNQETQYF.

This clonotype was seen repeatedly, ten times or more. The chain has TRBV29-1 and TRBJ1-4, with D possibly TRBD1 on 6 matching bases. Germline V gene data show CDR1 as SQVTM and CDR2 as ANQGSEA. The length of the CDR3 is 12 residues. Between the trimmed V and J ends, which lost 4 bases and 6 bases, there was a span of 9 bases. The CDR3 nucleotides are TGCAGCGTTGGGGGGCTGGATGAAAAACTGTTTTTT. Protein product: CSVGGLDEKLFF.

This clonotype was seen many times. J is TRBJ2-1 and V is TRBV12-3 or TRBV12-4, with 8 bases identical to TRBD2. This CDR3 is 14 amino acids long. Unmatched junction bases numbered 4, after V lost 5 bases and J lost 4 bases. This chain's CDR3 is CASSETGGYNEQFF. The CDR3 DNA reads as TGTGCCAGCAGTGAGACGGGAGGGTACAATGAGCAGTTCTTC.

Written as DNA, the CDR3 is TGTGCCAGCAGCAAGCAGAGGTTCGGCTACACCTTC. This sequence encodes CASSKQRFGYTF. The genes are TRBV7-9 and TRBJ1-2; no clear D gene. Germline-derived CDR1 and CDR2 are SEHNR and FQNEAQ (reference sequence). The V end lost 5 bases, the J end lost 8 bases, and 12 bases lay between the germline ends. The CDR3 contains 12 residues.

The sample holds many counts of this clonotype. The chain links TRBV29-1 to TRBJ1-4; D uncertain. There are 14 residues in the CDR3. Per germline, CDR1 SQVTM and CDR2 ANQGSEA. V lost 1 base and J lost 7, with 13 bases in between. The CDR3 sequence: CSVEGPRNGEKLFF. CDR3 DNA sequence: TGCAGCGTTGAAGGGCCCAGAAACGGTGAAAAACTGTTTTTT. Full variable domain (rest looked up from reference TRBV29-1 and TRBJ1-4): SAVISQKPSRDICQRGTSLTIQCQVDSQVTMMFWYRQQPGQSLTLIATANQGSEATYESGFVIDKFPISRPNLTFSTLTVSNMSPEDSSIYLCSVEGPRNGEKLFFGSGTQLSVL.

This clonotype came up a few times. This chain connects TRBV7-9 to TRBJ2-1, with 13 bases lining up with TRBD2. This CDR3 is 14 amino acids long. With V trimmed by 7 bases and J by 9 bases, 6 bases remained unmatched. Looked up from germline, CDR1 is SEHNR and CDR2 is FQNEAQ (reference sequence). CDR3 nucleotides: TGTGCCAGCATCACTAGCGGGGGGGCCCCTGAGCAGTTCTTC. Its translation is CASITSGGAPEQFF.

The chain has TRBV6-2 or TRBV6-3 and TRBJ2-7; D is perhaps TRBD1 or TRBD2 (6 bases each). CDR1 MNHEY and CDR2 SVGEGT come from the germline V gene. V was trimmed by 7 bases and J by 2 bases, leaving 15 bases between them. The CDR3 covers 14 residues. The CDR3 loop is CASTPGGDPYEQYF. CDR3 DNA: TGTGCCAGCACCCCCGGGGGCGATCCCTACGAGCAGTACTTC.

V usage is TRBV14 and J usage is TRBJ1-5; weak D call: TRBD1 (5 bases). CDR1 is SGHDN and CDR2 is FVKESK in the germline V gene. Between the trimmed V and J ends, which lost 5 bases and 7 bases, there was a span of 9 bases. The CDR3 totals 12 residues. The CDR3 DNA reads as TGTGCCAGCAGCACCGGGGGGCAGCCCCAGCATTTT. Translated: CASSTGGQPQHF. Combining the CDR3 with reference TRBV14 and TRBJ1-5 gives the whole variable domain EAGVTQFPSHSVIEKGQTVTLRCDPISGHDNLYWYRRVMGKEIKFLLHFVKESKQDESGMPNNRFLAERTGGTYSTLKVQPAELEDSGVYFCASSTGGQPQHFGDGTRLSIL.

The gene calls are TRBV5-1 and TRBJ1-2, with D unclear. The CDR3 totals 13 residues. Germline values: CDR1 SGHRS, CDR2 YFSETQ. V was trimmed by 4 bases and J by 5 bases, leaving 12 bases between them. The CDR3 protein is CASSLLGRYGYTF. The CDR3 nucleotides are TGCGCCAGCAGCCTATTAGGACGGTATGGCTACACCTTC.

At least ten counts were recorded for this clonotype. V usage is TRBV7-9 and J usage is TRBJ2-1; 8 bases agree with TRBD1. Germline V CDR1 and CDR2: SEHNR, FQNEAQ (reference sequence). This CDR3 is built from 14 residues. V was pared by 1 base and J by 9 bases, with 5 bases of the junction left unmatched. The CDR3 reads CASSLEDRVLEQFF. The CDR3 DNA reads as TGTGCCAGCAGCTTAGAGGACAGGGTTCTTGAGCAGTTCTTC.

The chain recombines TRBV6-1 with TRBJ1-2; no firm D call. The CDR3 covers 15 residues. Between the trimmed V and J ends, which lost 6 bases and 4 bases, there was a span of 18 bases. Germline CDR1 is MNHNS and CDR2 is SASEGT. This chain's CDR3 is CASRPVEAGVYGYTF. CDR3 bases: TGTGCCAGCAGGCCCGTTGAAGCGGGTGTCTATGGCTACACCTTC.

This clonotype was found many times. The rearrangement links TRBV12-3 or TRBV12-4 to TRBJ2-5, with TRBD2 as a possible D gene (5 bases). CDR3 length: 12 amino acids. The V end lost 4 bases, the J end lost 5 bases, and 8 bases lay between the germline ends. The CDR3 DNA sequence: TGTGCCAGCAGTTACGGGGTTGAGACCCAGTACTTC. Protein: CASSYGVETQYF.

This clonotype appeared many times. This sequence joins TRBV25-1 and TRBJ2-5, with D possibly being TRBD2 (6 bases). The CDR3 sequence is 11 residues long. The V gene lost 6 bases and the J gene lost 9 bases, with 11 bases spanning the gap. Germline V gene data show CDR1 as MGHDK and CDR2 as SYGVNS. The chain's CDR3 is CASRGGGSQYF. The CDR3 DNA reads as TGTGCCAGCAGGGGCGGAGGGTCCCAGTACTTC.

This clonotype was observed at least ten times. Compared with germline, one end of the junction differs, possibly owing to a read error. The chain joins TRBV15 to TRBJ1-2; D call uncertain. Germline lookup yields CDR1 LNHNV and CDR2 YYDKDF (reference sequence). This CDR3 has 16 amino acids. DNA for the CDR3: TGTGCCACCAGCAGAGTAGTTATCCCCCATCGCTATGCCTACACCTTC. It codes for CATSRVVIPHRYAYTF.

This clonotype was seen at least ten times. The chain recombines TRBV11-2 with TRBJ2-3, with D perhaps given as TRBD1 or TRBD2 (5 bases each). Trimming took 0 bases from V and 2 from J, leaving 15 bases between them. The CDR3 runs to 17 residues. The germline V gene encodes CDR1 SGHAT and CDR2 FQNNGV. The DNA for the CDR3 is TGTGCCAGCAGCTTAGATGGAACGGGGCGGCCCACAGATACGCAGTATTTT. It codes for CASSLDGTGRPTDTQYF.

At least ten counts were recorded for this clonotype. This sequence joins TRBV6-2 or TRBV6-3 and TRBJ2-1, with D unclear. The CDR3 runs 13 residues. V lost 0 bases, J lost 13 bases, and 13 bases lay in between. In germline, CDR1 is MNHEY, CDR2 SVGEGT. CDR3 DNA sequence: TGTGCCAGCAGTTACTCCTTGGACGAGGTCCAGTTCTTC. Encoded protein: CASSYSLDEVQFF.

V and J are TRBV9 and TRBJ2-1, with D unclear. V lost 0 bases and J 5 bases, leaving 12 bases between the germline ends. CDR1 SGDLS and CDR2 YYNGEE come from the germline V gene. The CDR3 spans 15 residues. The CDR3 DNA sequence: TGTGCCAGCAGCGTAGATAGTGCGTTTGACAATGAGCAGTTCTTC. Its translation is CASSVDSAFDNEQFF.

This clonotype came up many times. The chain carries TRBV28 and TRBJ2-1; possibly TRBD2 for D (5 bases). V lost 4 bases, J lost 2 bases, and 15 bases lay in between. Germline CDR1 MDHEN, CDR2 SYDVKM. The CDR3 spans 16 residues. The CDR3 is CASSSPFGITYNEQFF. The CDR3 DNA reads TGTGCCAGCAGTTCCCCTTTCGGGATCACCTACAATGAGCAGTTCTTC.

This clonotype was detected many times. The genes are TRBV18 and TRBJ2-3; D is ambiguous. The CDR3 has 12 amino acids. V lost 8 bases and J lost 2, with 8 bases in between. CDR1 is KGHSH, CDR2 LQKENI, per germline. The CDR3 DNA is TGTGCCAGCAGCCCCTACACAGATACGCAGTATTTT. Its protein is CASSPYTDTQYF.

This clonotype has at least ten counts. This chain links TRBV20-1 with TRBJ2-7; 7 bases fit TRBD1. Unmatched junction bases numbered 2, after V lost 3 bases and J lost 3 bases. The CDR3 is 12 amino acids. Germline lookup yields CDR1 DFQATT and CDR2 SNEGSKA (reference sequence). CDR3 amino acids: CSARGQIYEQYF. CDR3 in DNA: TGCAGTGCTAGGGGACAGATCTACGAGCAGTACTTC.

There are many counts of this clonotype. The chain links TRBV20-1 to TRBJ2-3; 13 bases are shared with TRBD2. Germline-derived CDR1 and CDR2 are DFQATT and SNEGSKA (reference sequence). The CDR3 consists of 18 residues. The J segment lost 2 bases and the V segment lost 5 bases, leaving 13 bases of the junction unmatched. Written as DNA, the CDR3 is TGCAGTGCTCAGAGGGAGGTGACTAGCGGGAGGTACACAGATACGCAGTATTTT. It specifies CSAQREVTSGRYTDTQYF.

This clonotype was recorded a few times. The chain is built from TRBV10-3 and TRBJ2-1; tentatively, D is TRBD1 (6 bases). Trimming shortened V by 3 bases and J by 12 bases, and 18 bases separated the two germline ends. Per germline, CDR1 ENHRY and CDR2 SYGVKD. The CDR3 is made up of 14 amino acids. The DNA of the CDR3 is TGTGCCATCAGTGACTCGTCAACTTTCAGGGGGCAGTTCTTC. Translating it yields CAISDSSTFRGQFF.

The CDR3 sequence: CASRIQGAGELFF. CDR3 in DNA: TGTGCCAGCAGAATACAGGGCGCCGGGGAGCTGTTTTTT. The V and J genes are TRBV12-3 or TRBV12-4 and TRBJ2-2, with D perhaps matching TRBD1 (6 bases). Trimming removed 6 bases at V and 6 bases at J, with 11 bases between. The CDR3 spans 13 residues.

This clonotype was found many times. The chain has TRBV4-2 and TRBJ1-5, with D possibly matching TRBD1 (6 bases). Trimming left V 4 bases short and J 2 bases short, with 24 bases between. The CDR3 loop spans 19 amino acids. The germline CDR1 and CDR2 sequences are LGHNA and YNFKEQ. In DNA form, the CDR3 reads TGTGCCAGCAGCCGAAATAGTACAGGGATATTAACCCGCAATCAGCCCCAGCATTTT. It specifies CASSRNSTGILTRNQPQHF.

This clonotype was detected ten times or more. The chain has TRBV11-2 and TRBJ2-5, with no clear D. The CDR3 loop spans 11 amino acids. Germline V gene lookup returns CDR1 SGHAT and CDR2 FQNNGV. V shed 6 bases and J shed 3 bases, with 5 bases lying between them. CDR3: CASRSKETQYF. CDR3 DNA: TGTGCCAGCAGGTCAAAAGAGACCCAGTACTTC.

This clonotype was picked up many times. The chain has TRBV10-3 and TRBJ2-7, with D unclear. The germline V gene has CDR1 ENHRY and CDR2 SYGVKD. V lost 0 bases, J lost 0 bases, and 6 bases lay in between. The CDR3 totals 14 residues. As DNA, the CDR3 is TGTGCCATCAGTGAGTCAATGAACTCCTACGAGCAGTACTTC. It is translated as CAISESMNSYEQYF.

The chain is built from TRBV28 and TRBJ2-2, with TRBD2 matching 9 bases. The germline V gene encodes CDR1 MDHEN and CDR2 SYDVKM. The CDR3 contains 17 residues. V was clipped by 4 bases and J by 1 base; unmatched bases: 7. Here the CDR3 DNA reads TGTGCCAGCAGTTACCCCTTAGCGGGAGTGAACACCGGGGAGCTGTTTTTT. Encoded protein: CASSYPLAGVNTGELFF.

In its sample, this clonotype was seen many times. The V call is TRBV5-1, the J call TRBJ2-5; the D is unclear. Trimming removed 2 bases from V and 2 bases from J, with 10 bases in between. This CDR3 spans 14 amino acids. Per the germline V gene, CDR1 is SGHRS and CDR2 is YFSETQ. The CDR3 loop reads CASSLADGQETQYF. The CDR3 bases are TGCGCCAGCAGCTTAGCAGACGGACAAGAGACCCAGTACTTC.

This clonotype was seen ten or more times. This sequence joins TRBV5-5 and TRBJ2-2; tentative D call: TRBD1 (6 bases). CDR1 SGHKS and CDR2 YYEKEE come from the germline V gene (reference sequence). The germline V and J ends were trimmed by 2 bases and 8 bases, with 13 bases remaining between them. This CDR3 spans 14 amino acids. This chain's CDR3 is CASSLQGRSGELFF. In DNA form, the CDR3 reads TGTGCCAGCAGCTTACAGGGCCGGAGTGGGGAGCTGTTTTTT.